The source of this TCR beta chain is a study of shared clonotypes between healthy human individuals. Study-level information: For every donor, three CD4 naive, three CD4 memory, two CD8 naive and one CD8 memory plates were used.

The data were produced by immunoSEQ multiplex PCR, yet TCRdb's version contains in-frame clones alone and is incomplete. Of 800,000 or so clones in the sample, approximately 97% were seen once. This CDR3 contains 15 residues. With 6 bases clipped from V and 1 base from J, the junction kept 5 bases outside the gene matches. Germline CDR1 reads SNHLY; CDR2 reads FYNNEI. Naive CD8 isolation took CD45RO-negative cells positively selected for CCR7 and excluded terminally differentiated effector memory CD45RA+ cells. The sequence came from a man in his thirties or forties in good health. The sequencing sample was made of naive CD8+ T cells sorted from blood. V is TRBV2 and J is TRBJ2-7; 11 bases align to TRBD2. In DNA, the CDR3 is TGTGCCAGCAGGGTCATAGCGGGAGGGTCCTACGAGCAGTACTTC. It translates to CASRVIAGGSYEQYF.